Listed below are T cell receptor beta chains from one sample, sequenced in a study of OX40 agonist ivuxolimab in advanced cancers. Clones were read by immunoSEQ multiplex PCR, and TCRdb kept only the in-frame ones, dropping some. The table records fewer than 65,000 clones, 70% to 85% of them present only once. The sequencing used CD4+ or CD8+ T cells sorted from blood, collected in a trial of the OX40 agonist ivuxolimab. The receptors originated from an adult with an advanced solid tumor such as melanoma, head and neck, liver or kidney cancer. Both conserved end residues are part of each CDR3. A D gene is named only where the DNA matches it firmly. Only some rows state a clone size, as once, few, many or a class for expanded clones.

V,D,size,J,DNA,CDR3
TRBV21-1,NA,NA,TRBJ2-5,TGTGCCAGCAGCAAAGGGCGGAGTCAAGAGACCCAGTACTTC,CASSKGRSQETQYF
TRBV4-1,NA,NA,TRBJ2-5,TGCGCCAGCAGCCCAGGCCAAAGCGGAGGGGGGGAGACCCAGTACTTC,CASSPGQSGGGETQYF
TRBV19,NA,NA,TRBJ2-1,TGTGCCAGTAGTATAACGCCCCTTGGGTCCCACAATGAGCAGTTCTTC,CASSITPLGSHNEQFF
TRBV2,TRBD1,NA,TRBJ1-2,TGTGCCAGCAGTGAGGAGGGGGCGGCAGGCTACACCTTC,CASSEEGAAGYTF
TRBV5-1,TRBD1,NA,TRBJ1-2,TGCGCCAGCACCGCTCTTACCGGGACAGCCTATGGCTACACCTTC,CASTALTGTAYGYTF
TRBV7-6,TRBD1,NA,TRBJ1-2,TGTGCCAGCAGTCTCGACAGGGGTCCTCAAAACTATGGCTACACCTTC,CASSLDRGPQNYGYTF
TRBV9,NA,NA,TRBJ2-1,TGTGCCAGCAGCCCTCGAGGAGCGGGTTACAATGAGCAGTTCTTC,CASSPRGAGYNEQFF
TRBV19,TRBD1,NA,TRBJ2-7,TGTGCCAGTAGTATACCGGGACAGGGGGCCTACGAGCAGTACTTC,CASSIPGQGAYEQYF
TRBV7-2,TRBD1,NA,TRBJ2-5,TGTGCCAGCAGCCCCGGGACAGGGTTCGCGGAGACCCAGTACTTC,CASSPGTGFAETQYF
TRBV18,TRBD1,NA,TRBJ1-6,TGTGCCAGCTCACCAATCGGGACAGGGAAGGGAATATCCTATAATTCACCCCTCCACTTT,CASSPIGTGKGISYNSPLHF
TRBV14,TRBD2,NA,TRBJ2-7,TGTGCCAGCAGCCAAGATTGGGTCGGGAGGTCCTACGAGCAGTACTTC,CASSQDWVGRSYEQYF
TRBV7-9,TRBD1,NA,TRBJ2-1,TGTGCCAGCAGCTTACGACCGGGACAGGGTTCCAATGAGCAGTTCTTC,CASSLRPGQGSNEQFF
TRBV7-2,TRBD1,NA,TRBJ1-1,TGTGCCAGCAGCCCGCAGGGGGGTCCAAACACTGAAGCTTTCTTT,CASSPQGGPNTEAFF
TRBV6-6,NA,once,TRBJ2-1,TGTGCCAGCAGCCTACAGGGGAGGTCTTACAATGAGCAGTTCTTC,CASSLQGRSYNEQFF
TRBV2,NA,NA,TRBJ1-4,TGTGCCACCCAGAGGGAGGGGAGGGGAAAACTGTTTTTT,CATQREGRGKLFF
TRBV29-1,TRBD2,NA,TRBJ2-5,TGCAGCGTTGTGTCTAGCGGGAGGGCCGTCGTAGAGACCCAGTACTTC,CSVVSSGRAVVETQYF
TRBV29-1,NA,once,TRBJ2-1,TGCACCTTCTCCAGGGGCTCTTCCTACAATGAGCAGTTCTTC,CTFSRGSSYNEQFF
TRBV6-5,NA,NA,TRBJ1-6,TGTGCCAGCAGTTACGGGGTCCCGAAGCCACCCCTCCACTTT,CASSYGVPKPPLHF
TRBV7-6,NA,NA,TRBJ2-1,TGTGCCAGCAGCTTAGGGGGGGCCCCAGGGACCTACAATGAGCAGTTCTTC,CASSLGGAPGTYNEQFF
TRBV7-2,NA,NA,TRBJ2-3,TGTGCCAGCAGCCCTAGTGTTGATACGCAGTATTTT,CASSPSVDTQYF
TRBV9,TRBD2,NA,TRBJ2-3,TGTGCCAGCAGCACCCGGACTAGCGGGGGCACAGATACGCAGTATTTT,CASSTRTSGGTDTQYF
TRBV6-1,TRBD1,NA,TRBJ1-1,TGTGCCGCACAAAGGGGGCAGGGTACTGAAGCTTTCTTT,CAAQRGQGTEAFF
TRBV15,NA,NA,TRBJ1-2,TGTGCCACCAGCAGAGCCGGGACACTCGCTAACTATGGCTACACCTTC,CATSRAGTLANYGYTF
TRBV1,NA,NA,TRBJ1-2,TGCACCAGCAGCCGAGACAGGGGCGGGGGTGGCTACACCTTC,CTSSRDRGGGGYTF
TRBV2,NA,NA,TRBJ2-1,TGTGCCAGCAGTAGAGGCAGCAGCTCCTACAATGAGCAGTTCTTC,CASSRGSSSYNEQFF
TRBV7-2,NA,NA,TRBJ1-2,TGTACCAGCAGCCCCCAGGGGACCTATGGCTACACCTTC,CTSSPQGTYGYTF
TRBV21-1,NA,NA,TRBJ2-7,TGTGCCAGCGGCAACGGCCCCCCATGGGCGGAGCAGTACTTC,CASGNGPPWAEQYF
TRBV27,NA,NA,TRBJ2-1,TGTGCCAGCAGCCCCGGGTGGGAGAGTGAGCAGTTCTTC,CASSPGWESEQFF
TRBV5-1,NA,NA,TRBJ2-3,TGCGCCAGCTCCTTAGGGACACTCACCACAGATACGCAGTATTTT,CASSLGTLTTDTQYF
TRBV7-9,TRBD1,few,TRBJ2-5,TGTGCCAGCAGCTTAGGAGACAGGGGGCAAGAGACCCAGTACTTC,CASSLGDRGQETQYF
TRBV11-2,NA,NA,TRBJ1-5,TGTGCCAGCAGCTCCCCGGATTACGGTCAGCCCCAGCATTTT,CASSSPDYGQPQHF
TRBV7-3,TRBD1,NA,TRBJ1-2,TGTGCCAGCAGCCCGGGGACAGGACTCTATGGCTACACCTTC,CASSPGTGLYGYTF
TRBV27,TRBD1,NA,TRBJ1-2,TGTGCCAGCAGTCGGGCAGGGGGCGCTGTGGGCTATGGCTACACCTTC,CASSRAGGAVGYGYTF
TRBV27,NA,NA,TRBJ1-5,TGTGCCAGCAGTAACCGGGACATCAATCAGCCCCAGCATTTT,CASSNRDINQPQHF
TRBV9,TRBD1,NA,TRBJ1-1,TGTGCCAGCAGCCCGACAGGGGAATTCTCTGAAGCTTTCTTT,CASSPTGEFSEAFF
TRBV5-1,TRBD1,NA,TRBJ2-1,TGCGCCAGCAGCTTGAGGGGGCGAAATAATGAGCAGTTCTTC,CASSLRGRNNEQFF
TRBV4-1,NA,NA,TRBJ2-6,TGCGCCAGCAGCCAAGAGGGGGCTGCTTATGGGGCCAACGTCCTGACTTTC,CASSQEGAAYGANVLTF
TRBV7-9,TRBD1,NA,TRBJ2-7,TGTGCCAGCACCCCGGACAGGGCCCCCTACGAGCAGTACTTC,CASTPDRAPYEQYF
TRBV28,TRBD1,NA,TRBJ1-4,TGTGCGGGACAGGGGGAAAGTGAAAAACTGTTTTTT,CAGQGESEKLFF
TRBV6-1,TRBD1,few,TRBJ2-1,TGTGCCAGCAGTGGGGGACAGGGGTCCAGTGAGCAGTTCTTC,CASSGGQGSSEQFF
TRBV7-9,NA,NA,TRBJ1-1,TGTGCCAGCAGCCAAATCGGACAGACTCAGCGGGCTTTCTTT,CASSQIGQTQRAFF
TRBV6-5,NA,few,TRBJ2-7,TGTGCCAGCAGTTTGGACTCCTACGAGCAGTACTTC,CASSLDSYEQYF
TRBV27,NA,once,TRBJ2-5,TGTGCCAGCAGTTTACATTGGGAACCACGAGAGACCCAGTACTTC,CASSLHWEPRETQYF
TRBV5-1,NA,NA,TRBJ2-3,TGCGCCAGCAGCTTTAGTGGGCCTAGCACAGATACGCAGTATTTT,CASSFSGPSTDTQYF
TRBV21-1,NA,NA,TRBJ1-2,TGTGCCAGCAGCCATCAGCCGGAGGACAGGGACCACTATGGCTACACCTTC,CASSHQPEDRDHYGYTF
TRBV20-1,NA,NA,TRBJ2-3,TGCAGTGCTAGGAAGGATGGCACGCAGTATTTT,CSARKDGTQYF
TRBV6-6,TRBD1,NA,TRBJ1-6,TGTGCCAGCAGTTACTCGGGGACAGGGGCGCCCCTCCACTTT,CASSYSGTGAPLHF
TRBV19,NA,NA,TRBJ2-3,TGTGCCAGTACCCAATCGAGGCCTACAGATACGCAGTATTTT,CASTQSRPTDTQYF
TRBV21-1,NA,NA,TRBJ2-7,TGTGCCAGCAGCGTTCCGGGTCCAGGGAGTAGCGGGGGGAGGTACGAGCAGTACTTC,CASSVPGPGSSGGRYEQYF
TRBV28,NA,NA,TRBJ1-6,TGTGCCAGCAGTTTATCACCTAACAGGGATAATTCACCCCTCCACTTT,CASSLSPNRDNSPLHF
TRBV27,NA,NA,TRBJ2-5,TGTGCCAGCAGTCCCCTCCCAGAGGCCCGCGGAAAGACCCAGTACTTC,CASSPLPEARGKTQYF
TRBV6-5,NA,NA,TRBJ2-4,TGTGCCAGCAGTGCCGTTGGGGGTGGTCTCATTCAGTACTTC,CASSAVGGGLIQYF
TRBV7-2,NA,NA,TRBJ2-3,TGTGCCAGCAGCTTCGGGATCACAGATACGCAGTATTTT,CASSFGITDTQYF
TRBV28,TRBD1,NA,TRBJ2-5,TGTGCCAGCAGGGTCAGGGGGCGGGAGACCCAGTACTTC,CASRVRGRETQYF
TRBV7-2,TRBD1,NA,TRBJ1-1,TGTGCCAGCAGCAGACAGGGAAGGGGAGCTTTCTTT,CASSRQGRGAFF